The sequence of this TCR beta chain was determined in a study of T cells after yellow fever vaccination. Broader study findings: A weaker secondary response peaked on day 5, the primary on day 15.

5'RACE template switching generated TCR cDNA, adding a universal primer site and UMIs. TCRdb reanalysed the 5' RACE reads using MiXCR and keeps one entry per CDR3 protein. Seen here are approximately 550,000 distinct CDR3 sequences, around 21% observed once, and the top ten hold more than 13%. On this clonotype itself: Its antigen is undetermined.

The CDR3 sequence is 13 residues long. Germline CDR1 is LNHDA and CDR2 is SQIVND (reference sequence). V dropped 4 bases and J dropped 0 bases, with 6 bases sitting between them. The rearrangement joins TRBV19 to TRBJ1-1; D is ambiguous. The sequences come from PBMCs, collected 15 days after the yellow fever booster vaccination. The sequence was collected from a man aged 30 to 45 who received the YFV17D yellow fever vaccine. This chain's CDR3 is CASSNLLNTEAFF. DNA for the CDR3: TGTGCCAGTAGTAACCTACTGAACACTGAAGCTTTCTTT. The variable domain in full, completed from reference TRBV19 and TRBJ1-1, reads DGGITQSPKYLFRKEGQNVTLSCEQNLNHDAMYWYRQDPGQGLRLIYYSQIVNDFQKGDIAEGYSVSREKKESFPLTVTSAQKNPTAFYLCASSNLLNTEAFFGQGTRLTVV.